This note documents a single TCR beta chain sequence. Its antigen is unidentified. Produced via immunoSEQ multiplex PCR; TCRdb's table is partial and in-frame only. The table lists about 140,000 clones, more than 80% of them singletons. The data stem from a study of T cell responses to AZD1222 COVID-19 vaccine. General observations from the study: Of spike-specific TCRs, nearly half reportedly target regions left unmutated in variants. With two AZD1222 doses given, Spike-specific TCR breadth and depth both rose. The CD4 TCRs associated with vaccination extended across spike and predominated at 160-218 and 743-854. In all cases, repertoires were sampled only after the peak T cell response.

The CDR3 length is 16 residues. V was pared by 8 bases and J by 0 bases, with 5 bases of the junction left unmatched. The germline V gene encodes CDR1 MNHNY and CDR2 SVGAGI (reference sequence). Source: peripheral blood, taken on day 0 of MenACWY control vaccination. The receptor comes from an adult in good health. The genes are TRBV6-6 and TRBJ2-7; 15 bases fit TRBD2. The CDR3 region has the DNA TGTGCCAGCCGGACTAGCGGGAGGGGGAGCTCCTACGAGCAGTACTTC. The encoded protein is CASRTSGRGSSYEQYF.